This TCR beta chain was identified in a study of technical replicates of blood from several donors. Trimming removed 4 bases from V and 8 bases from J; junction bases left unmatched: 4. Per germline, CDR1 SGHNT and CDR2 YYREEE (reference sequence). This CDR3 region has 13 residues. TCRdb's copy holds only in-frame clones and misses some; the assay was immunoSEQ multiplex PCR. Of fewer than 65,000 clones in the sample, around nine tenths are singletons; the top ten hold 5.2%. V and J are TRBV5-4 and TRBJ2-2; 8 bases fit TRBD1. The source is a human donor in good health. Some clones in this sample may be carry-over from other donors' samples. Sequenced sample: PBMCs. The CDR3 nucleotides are TGTGCCAGCAGCCGACAGGGGACGGGGGAGCTGTTTTTT. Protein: CASSRQGTGELFF.